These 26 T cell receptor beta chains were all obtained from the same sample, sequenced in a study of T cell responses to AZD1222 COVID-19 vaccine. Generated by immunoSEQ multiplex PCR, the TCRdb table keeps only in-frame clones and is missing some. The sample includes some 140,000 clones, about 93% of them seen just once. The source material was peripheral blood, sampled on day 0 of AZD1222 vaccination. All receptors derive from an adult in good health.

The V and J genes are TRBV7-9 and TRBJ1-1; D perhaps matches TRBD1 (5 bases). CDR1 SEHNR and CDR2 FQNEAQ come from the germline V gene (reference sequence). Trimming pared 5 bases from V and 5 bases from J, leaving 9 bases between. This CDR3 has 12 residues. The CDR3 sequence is CASSIRGTEAFF. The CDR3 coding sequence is TGTGCCAGCAGCATTCGGGGGACTGAAGCTTTCTTT.

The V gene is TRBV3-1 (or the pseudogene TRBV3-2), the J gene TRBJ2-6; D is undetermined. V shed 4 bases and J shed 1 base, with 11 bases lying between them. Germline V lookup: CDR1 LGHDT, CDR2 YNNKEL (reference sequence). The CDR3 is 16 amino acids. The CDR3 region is CASSLILGSGANVLTF. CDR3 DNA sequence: TGTGCCAGCAGCCTCATTCTAGGTTCTGGGGCCAACGTCCTGACTTTC.

This CDR3 is CASSLADRGGYGYTF. CDR3 bases: TGTGCCAGCAGCTTAGCGGACAGGGGAGGGTATGGCTACACCTTC. This chain links TRBV11-2 with TRBJ1-2, with TRBD1 matching 9 bases. Germline assignment: CDR1 SGHAT and CDR2 FQNNGV. With 1 base clipped from V and 5 bases from J, the junction kept 5 bases outside the gene matches. CDR3 length: 15 amino acids.

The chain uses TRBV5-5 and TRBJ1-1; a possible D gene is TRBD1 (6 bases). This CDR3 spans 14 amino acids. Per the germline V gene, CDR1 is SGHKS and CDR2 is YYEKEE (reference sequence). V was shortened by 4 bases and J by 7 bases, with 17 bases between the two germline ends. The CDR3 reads CASSLGTSGLEAFF. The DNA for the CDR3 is TGTGCCAGCAGCCTCGGGACAAGCGGCCTTGAAGCTTTCTTT.

As DNA, the CDR3 is TGTGCCAGCAGACCGGGACAGGGGAGTACTGAAGCTTTCTTT. This encodes CASRPGQGSTEAFF. V gene TRBV6-5 combines with J gene TRBJ1-1; TRBD1 matches at 10 bases. Looked up from germline, CDR1 is MNHEY and CDR2 is SVGAGI. The J segment lost 5 bases and the V segment lost 6 bases, leaving 6 bases of the junction unmatched. This CDR3 has 14 amino acids.

As DNA, the CDR3 is TGTGCCAGCAAGGGGACAGGTTCCGCCTATGGCTACACCTTC. Encoded protein: CASKGTGSAYGYTF. The rearrangement joins TRBV6-5 to TRBJ1-2, with 8 bases fitting TRBD1. V was clipped by 7 bases and J by 4 bases; unmatched bases: 8. The CDR3 covers 14 residues. Germline V lookup: CDR1 MNHEY, CDR2 SVGAGI.

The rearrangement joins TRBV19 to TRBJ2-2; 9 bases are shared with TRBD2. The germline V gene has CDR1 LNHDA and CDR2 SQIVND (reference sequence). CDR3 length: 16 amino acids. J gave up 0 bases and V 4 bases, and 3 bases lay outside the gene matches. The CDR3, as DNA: TGTGCCAGTAGTACCCTAGCGGGACCGAACACCGGGGAGCTGTTTTTT. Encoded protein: CASSTLAGPNTGELFF.

Here the CDR3 DNA reads TGTGCCATCAGTTTACAGGGGGGGAATGAGCAGTTCTTC. As protein: CAISLQGGNEQFF. The rearrangement joins TRBV10-3 to TRBJ2-1; possibly TRBD1 for D (8 bases). The CDR3 sequence is 13 residues long. Trimming shortened V by 5 bases and J by 7 bases, and 12 bases separated the two germline ends. Germline loops: CDR1 ENHRY, CDR2 SYGVKD.

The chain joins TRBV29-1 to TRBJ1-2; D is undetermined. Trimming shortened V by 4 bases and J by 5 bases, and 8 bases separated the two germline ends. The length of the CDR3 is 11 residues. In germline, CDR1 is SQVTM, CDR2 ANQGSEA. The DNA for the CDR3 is TGCAGCGTTGCACAGAATTATGGCTACACCTTC. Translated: CSVAQNYGYTF.

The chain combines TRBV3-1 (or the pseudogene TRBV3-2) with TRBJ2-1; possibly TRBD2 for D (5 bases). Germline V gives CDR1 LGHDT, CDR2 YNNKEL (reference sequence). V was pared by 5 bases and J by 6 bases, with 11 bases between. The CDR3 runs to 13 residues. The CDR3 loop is CASSSRAVNEQFF. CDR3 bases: TGTGCCAGCAGCTCGAGGGCCGTCAATGAGCAGTTCTTC.

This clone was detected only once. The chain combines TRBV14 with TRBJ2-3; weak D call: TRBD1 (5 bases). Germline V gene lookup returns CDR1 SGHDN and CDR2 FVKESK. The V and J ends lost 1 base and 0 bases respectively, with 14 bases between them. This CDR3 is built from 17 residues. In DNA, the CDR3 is TGTGCCAGCAGCCAAGGGTTGACAGCCCCTAGCACAGATACGCAGTATTTT. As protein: CASSQGLTAPSTDTQYF.

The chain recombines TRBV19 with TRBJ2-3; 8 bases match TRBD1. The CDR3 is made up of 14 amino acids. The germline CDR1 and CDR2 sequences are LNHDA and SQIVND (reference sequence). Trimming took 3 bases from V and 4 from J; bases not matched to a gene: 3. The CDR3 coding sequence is TGTGCCAGTAGTATCGACAGGGGCGCAGATACGCAGTATTTT. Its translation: CASSIDRGADTQYF.

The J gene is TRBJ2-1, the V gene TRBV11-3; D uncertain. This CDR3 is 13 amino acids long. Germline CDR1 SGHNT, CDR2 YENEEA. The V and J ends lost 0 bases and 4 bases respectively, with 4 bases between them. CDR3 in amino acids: CASSLDLYNEQFF. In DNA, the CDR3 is TGTGCCAGCAGCTTAGATCTGTACAATGAGCAGTTCTTC.

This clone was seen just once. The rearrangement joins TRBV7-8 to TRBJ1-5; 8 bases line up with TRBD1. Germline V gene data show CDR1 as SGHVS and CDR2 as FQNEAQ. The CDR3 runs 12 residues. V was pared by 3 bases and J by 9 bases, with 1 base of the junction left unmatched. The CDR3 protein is CASSFGTGPQHF. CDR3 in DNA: TGTGCCAGCAGCTTTGGGACAGGGCCCCAGCATTTT.

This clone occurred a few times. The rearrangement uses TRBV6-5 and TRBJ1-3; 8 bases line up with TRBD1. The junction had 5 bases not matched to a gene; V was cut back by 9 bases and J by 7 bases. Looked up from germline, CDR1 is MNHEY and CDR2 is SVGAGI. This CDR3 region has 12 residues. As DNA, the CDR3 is TGTGCCAGAGTTCAGGGGGCGAACACCATATATTTT. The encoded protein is CARVQGANTIYF.

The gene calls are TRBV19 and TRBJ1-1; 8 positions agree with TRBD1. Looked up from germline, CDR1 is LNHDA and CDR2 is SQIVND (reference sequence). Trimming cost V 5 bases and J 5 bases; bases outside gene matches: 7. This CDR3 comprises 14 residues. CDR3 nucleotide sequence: TGTGCCAGTAGTGCCCAGGGGGCAGGGACTGAAGCTTTCTTT. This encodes CASSAQGAGTEAFF.

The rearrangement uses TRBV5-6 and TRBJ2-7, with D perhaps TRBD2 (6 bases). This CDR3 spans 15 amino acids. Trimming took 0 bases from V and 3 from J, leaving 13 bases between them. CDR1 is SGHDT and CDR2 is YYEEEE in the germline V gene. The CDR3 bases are TGTGCCAGCAGCTTGGCCGGGGGAGAACTCTACGAGCAGTACTTC. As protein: CASSLAGGELYEQYF.

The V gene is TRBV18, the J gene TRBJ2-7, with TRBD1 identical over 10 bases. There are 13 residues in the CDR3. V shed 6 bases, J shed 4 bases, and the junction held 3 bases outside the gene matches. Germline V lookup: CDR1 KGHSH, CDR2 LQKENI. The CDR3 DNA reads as TGTGCCAGCTCCAGGACAGGGGGTTACGAGCAGTACTTC. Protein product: CASSRTGGYEQYF.

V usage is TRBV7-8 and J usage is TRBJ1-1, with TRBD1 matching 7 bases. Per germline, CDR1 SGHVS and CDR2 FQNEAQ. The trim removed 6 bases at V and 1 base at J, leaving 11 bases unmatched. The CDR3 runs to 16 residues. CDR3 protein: CASSLGARDRNTEAFF. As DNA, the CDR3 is TGTGCCAGCAGTCTAGGTGCGCGGGACAGGAACACTGAAGCTTTCTTT.

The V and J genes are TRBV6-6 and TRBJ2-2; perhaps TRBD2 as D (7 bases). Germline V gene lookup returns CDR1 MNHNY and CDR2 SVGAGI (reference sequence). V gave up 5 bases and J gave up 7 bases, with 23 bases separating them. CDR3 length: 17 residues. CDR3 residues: CASSPTTGGQVGGELFF. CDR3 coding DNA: TGTGCCAGCAGTCCCACTACGGGGGGACAAGTGGGCGGGGAGCTGTTTTTT.

The CDR3 DNA follows: TGTGCCAGCAGCGTGGGTGGGACGGCCCAAATGAACACTGAAGCTTTCTTT. Its protein is CASSVGGTAQMNTEAFF. V is TRBV9 and J is TRBJ1-1; possible D gene TRBD1, 5 bases. CDR1 and CDR2 (germline): SGDLS, YYNGEE. The length of the CDR3 is 17 residues. The ends were cut back, 2 bases at V and 0 bases at J, with 17 bases in the middle. The entire variable domain, with the rest obtained from reference TRBV9 and TRBJ1-1, is as follows: DSGVTQTPKHLITATGQRVTLRCSPRSGDLSVYWYQQSLDQGLQFLIQYYNGEERAKGNILERFSAQQFPDLHSELNLSSLELGDSALYFCASSVGGTAQMNTEAFFGQGTRLTVV.

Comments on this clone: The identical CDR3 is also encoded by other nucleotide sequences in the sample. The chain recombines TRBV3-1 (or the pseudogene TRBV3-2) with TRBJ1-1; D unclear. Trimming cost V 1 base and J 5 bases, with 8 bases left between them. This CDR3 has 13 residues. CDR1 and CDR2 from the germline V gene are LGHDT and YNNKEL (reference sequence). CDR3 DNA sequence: TGTGCCAGCAGCCAAGCCTTGGGGACTGAAGCTTTCTTT. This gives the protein CASSQALGTEAFF.

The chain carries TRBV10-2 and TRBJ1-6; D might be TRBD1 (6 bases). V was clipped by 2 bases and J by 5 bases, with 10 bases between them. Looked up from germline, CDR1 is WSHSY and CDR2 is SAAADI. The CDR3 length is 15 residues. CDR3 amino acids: CASSELRTDNSPLHF. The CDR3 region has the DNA TGCGCCAGCAGTGAGCTCAGGACAGATAATTCACCCCTCCACTTT.

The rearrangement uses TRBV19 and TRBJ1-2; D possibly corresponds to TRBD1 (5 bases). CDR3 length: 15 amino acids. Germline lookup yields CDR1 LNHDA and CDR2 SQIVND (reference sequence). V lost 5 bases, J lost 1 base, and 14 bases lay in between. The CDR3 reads CASSSTARGNYGYTF. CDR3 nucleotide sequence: TGTGCCAGTAGTTCCACCGCGAGGGGTAACTATGGCTACACCTTC.

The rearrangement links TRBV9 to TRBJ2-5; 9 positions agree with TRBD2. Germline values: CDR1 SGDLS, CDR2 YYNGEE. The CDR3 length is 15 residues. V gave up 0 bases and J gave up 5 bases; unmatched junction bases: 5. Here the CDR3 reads CASSVGAGGKETQYF. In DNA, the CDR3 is TGTGCCAGCAGCGTAGGTGCGGGGGGGAAGGAGACCCAGTACTTC.

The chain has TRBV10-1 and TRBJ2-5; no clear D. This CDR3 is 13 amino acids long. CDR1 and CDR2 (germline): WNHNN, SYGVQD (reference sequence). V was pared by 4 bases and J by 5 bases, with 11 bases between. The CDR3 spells CASSARATETQYF. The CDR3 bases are TGCGCCAGCAGTGCCCGGGCGACGGAGACCCAGTACTTC.